This T cell receptor beta chain was captured in a study of tissue T cells after allogeneic stem cell transplantation. Broader study findings: Which tissue TCRs were alloreactive or antigen-specific was not determined. Some clones might be persisting host cells. Across patients, clones rarely overlapped, yet motif clusters were shared tissue-specifically.

The CDR3 is 16 amino acids. CDR1 is KGHTA and CDR2 is FQNQQP in the germline V gene. Indicated time point: mouse harvest day 14 after allogeneic transplant. Mouse grafts combined 10^7 T-cell-depleted bone marrow cells with 10^6 splenic CD5+ T cells. Mice had MHC-mismatched B6 into BALB/c GVHD, sampled day 7 or 14. A word on this clone: Its antigen is not known. Gene labels here are mouse ones. Sequencing ends 1 residue short of the CDR3 end; the germline J gene provides the rest.

Survey-depth TCRbeta CDR3 sequencing reported V/J genes and productive frequencies. Sequencing was performed with immunoSEQ multiplex PCR; in TCRdb, only in-frame clones are kept and a portion is missing. The sample yields approximately 5,000 clones, 45% seen once. V is TRBV23 and J is TRBJ2-4; whether TRBD2, the table's D call, matches the DNA was not checked. The sample consisted of gut tissue. This receptor was obtained from a female BALB/c mouse given C57BL/6 T cells with graft-versus-host disease after an allogeneic hematopoietic cell transplant. CDR3 sequence: CSSSQRSGASQNTLYF. CDR3 DNA (partial): TGCTCCAGCAGTCAACGGTCTGGGGCTAGTCAAAACACCTTGTAC.